This entry concerns a single T cell receptor beta chain. The target antigen is unknown. This sample is part of a study of cytomegalovirus exposure and HLA in healthy donors. The length of the CDR3 is 14 residues. Germline V gene data show CDR1 as ENHRY and CDR2 as SYGVKD. V lost 0 bases and J lost 4, with 9 bases in between. 60 Vbeta and 13 Jbeta primers were used in PCR. Some clones are missing from TCRdb's copy, which holds only in-frame ones; the method was immunoSEQ multiplex PCR. This table holds 100,000 to 150,000 clones, 65% to 90% found once. Whole-study results and caveats: The study designated 160 or so TCR beta chains cytomegalovirus-associated. Several of the most significant clusters appeared linked to common viral pathogens, based on a later analysis.

The V and J genes are TRBV10-3 and TRBJ1-2, with D possibly TRBD1 on 6 matching bases. This TCR came from a man over 45 in good health and CMV-seronegative. Sequences were obtained from PBMCs. CDR3 coding DNA: TGTGCCATCAGTGAGTCGACAGGAGTCTATGGCTACACCTTC. The encoded protein is CAISESTGVYGYTF.